Listed below are T cell receptor beta chains from one sample, sequenced in a study of spatial heterogeneity in lung cancer. TCRdb called the 5' RACE reads again in MiXCR, with one record for every CDR3 protein. The data contain 6,000 or so distinct CDR3 sequences, roughly a sixth of them singletons. The sample here was lung tumor tissue, taken at surgery. These receptors were taken from a male donor with early-stage non-small cell lung cancer. CDR3s include the opening cysteine and the closing phenylalanine or tryptophan. D genes are given only for firm matches. Only part of the rows carry a size: once, few, many, or a class if the clone is expanded.

J gene	clone size	V gene	D gene	CDR3 protein	CDR3 DNA
TRBJ1-5	few	TRBV28	.	CASMRQDQPQHF	TGTGCCAGCATGCGCCAAGATCAGCCCCAGCATTTT
TRBJ2-5	many	TRBV5-1	TRBD2	CASSPRREGRETQYF	TGCGCCAGCAGCCCGCGGCGGGAGGGCCGAGAGACCCAGTACTTC
TRBJ2-5	many	TRBV5-1	.	CASSSLVWGTQYF	TGCGCCAGCAGCTCCCTAGTGTGGGGGACCCAGTACTTC
TRBJ1-6	medium-sized	TRBV28	.	CASSVGIGNSPLHF	TGTGCCAGCAGTGTGGGTATCGGGAATTCACCCCTCCACTTT
TRBJ2-5	medium-sized	TRBV18	.	CASSPPGWIYQETQYF	TGTGCCAGCTCACCACCTGGGTGGATTTACCAAGAGACCCAGTACTTC
TRBJ2-1	medium-sized	TRBV6-2/TRBV6-3	.	CASSYLGLSNEQFF	TGTGCCAGCAGTTACCTAGGGCTGAGCAATGAGCAGTTCTTC
TRBJ1-5	few	TRBV6-5	.	CASSYSFQSNQPQHF	TGTGCCAGCAGTTACTCGTTCCAGAGCAATCAGCCCCAGCATTTT
TRBJ2-4	many	TRBV28	TRBD2	CASSLSHGGGRKNIQYF	TGTGCCAGCAGTTTATCCCATGGTGGCGGGAGAAAAAACATTCAGTACTTC
TRBJ2-1	few	TRBV6-2/TRBV6-3	TRBD2	CASSSSGGTTGERQFF	TGTGCCAGCAGTAGTAGCGGGGGGACAACTGGGGAGCGGCAGTTCTTC
TRBJ2-1	many	TRBV29-1	.	CSVPTRRDEQFF	TGCAGCGTGCCGACCCGGAGGGATGAGCAGTTCTTC
TRBJ2-4	.	TRBV20-1	TRBD1	CSARQDRENIQYF	TGCAGTGCTAGACAGGACAGGGAAAACATTCAGTACTTC
TRBJ2-1	medium-sized	TRBV3-1	TRBD1	CASSRGQGAYNEQFF	TGTGCCAGCAGCCGAGGACAGGGGGCGTACAATGAGCAGTTCTTC
TRBJ1-5	few	TRBV28	TRBD1	CASSLGQGYRQPQHF	TGTGCCAGCAGTTTAGGACAGGGATATCGTCAGCCCCAGCATTTT
TRBJ1-2	medium-sized	TRBV7-3	.	CASSLPTGYGYTF	TGTGCCAGCAGCCTCCCCACAGGTTATGGCTACACCTTC
TRBJ2-7	medium-sized	TRBV19	.	CASSRTDPYEQYF	TGTGCCAGTAGCAGGACGGATCCCTACGAGCAGTACTTC
TRBJ2-5	medium-sized	TRBV7-2	TRBD2	CASSPRSGGAETQYF	TGTGCCAGCAGCCCCCGTAGCGGGGGGGCAGAGACCCAGTACTTC
TRBJ1-2	many	TRBV6-2/TRBV6-3	TRBD1	CASRRDRGAYGYTF	TGTGCCAGCAGACGGGACAGGGGAGCCTATGGCTACACCTTC
TRBJ2-7	many	TRBV20-1	TRBD1	CSAHRDRDASEQYF	TGCAGTGCTCACCGGGACAGGGATGCCAGCGAGCAGTACTTC
TRBJ2-1	medium-sized	TRBV6-2/TRBV6-3	TRBD2	CASSRPPRGGLANEQFF	TGTGCCAGCAGTCGCCCACCCCGGGGGGGCCTCGCCAATGAGCAGTTCTTC
TRBJ2-7	.	TRBV7-3	.	CASSLTGLPPYEQYF	TGTGCCAGCAGCTTAACCGGTTTGCCTCCTTACGAGCAGTACTTC
TRBJ2-5	medium-sized	TRBV20-1	.	CSAREGVQETQYF	TGCAGTGCTAGAGAGGGGGTCCAAGAGACCCAGTACTTC
TRBJ2-3	medium-sized	TRBV5-1	.	CASSLGRTGDTQYF	TGCGCCAGCAGCTTGGGGAGAACTGGAGATACGCAGTATTTT
TRBJ2-2	medium-sized	TRBV7-2	.	CASSSYTGELFF	TGTGCCAGCAGCTCCTACACCGGGGAGCTGTTTTTT
TRBJ2-5	medium-sized	TRBV11-2	.	CASSRSETQYF	TGTGCCAGCAGCAGATCCGAGACCCAGTACTTC
TRBJ2-7	medium-sized	TRBV20-1	TRBD2	CSAERGFSGEQYF	TGCAGTGCTGAGCGGGGGTTTTCGGGAGAGCAGTACTTC
TRBJ2-7	.	TRBV28	.	CASSPPQEAGEQYF	TGTGCCAGCAGTCCCCCTCAGGAGGCGGGCGAGCAGTACTTC
TRBJ2-5	medium-sized	TRBV15	TRBD1	CATSRTTGQETQYF	TGTGCCACCAGCAGGACGACAGGGCAAGAGACCCAGTACTTC
TRBJ1-2	.	TRBV6-2/TRBV6-3	.	CASSGAFDGYTF	TGTGCCAGCAGTGGGGCGTTCGATGGCTACACCTTC
TRBJ2-7	medium-sized	TRBV6-1	.	CASSPFHSYEQYF	TGTGCCAGCAGTCCGTTCCACTCCTACGAGCAGTACTTC
TRBJ2-6	medium-sized	TRBV28	.	CASSFIGSGANVLTF	TGTGCCAGCAGTTTTATTGGGTCTGGGGCCAACGTCCTGACTTTC
TRBJ2-2	.	TRBV28	.	CASSPRQDPGELFF	TGTGCCAGCAGCCCCCGACAGGACCCCGGGGAGCTGTTTTTT
TRBJ1-1	.	TRBV5-1	.	CASSFRRGDTEAFF	TGCGCCAGCAGCTTTAGAAGAGGGGACACTGAAGCTTTCTTT
TRBJ1-1	.	TRBV7-9	.	CASSFPQTEAFF	TGTGCCAGCAGCTTCCCGCAGACTGAAGCTTTCTTT
TRBJ1-4	medium-sized	TRBV18	.	CASSYDNEKLFF	TGTGCCAGCTCATACGATAATGAAAAACTGTTTTTT
TRBJ2-3	medium-sized	TRBV6-6	.	CASTPHGDTQYF	TGTGCCAGCACCCCGCATGGAGATACGCAGTATTTT
TRBJ1-4	.	TRBV20-1	.	CSASPGPTNEKLFF	TGCAGTGCTAGCCCAGGGCCAACTAATGAAAAACTGTTTTTT
TRBJ2-5	few	TRBV5-8	.	CASSLDPRSDRAKF	TGTGCCAGCAGCTTGGACCCCCGTAGCGACCGAGCAAAATTC